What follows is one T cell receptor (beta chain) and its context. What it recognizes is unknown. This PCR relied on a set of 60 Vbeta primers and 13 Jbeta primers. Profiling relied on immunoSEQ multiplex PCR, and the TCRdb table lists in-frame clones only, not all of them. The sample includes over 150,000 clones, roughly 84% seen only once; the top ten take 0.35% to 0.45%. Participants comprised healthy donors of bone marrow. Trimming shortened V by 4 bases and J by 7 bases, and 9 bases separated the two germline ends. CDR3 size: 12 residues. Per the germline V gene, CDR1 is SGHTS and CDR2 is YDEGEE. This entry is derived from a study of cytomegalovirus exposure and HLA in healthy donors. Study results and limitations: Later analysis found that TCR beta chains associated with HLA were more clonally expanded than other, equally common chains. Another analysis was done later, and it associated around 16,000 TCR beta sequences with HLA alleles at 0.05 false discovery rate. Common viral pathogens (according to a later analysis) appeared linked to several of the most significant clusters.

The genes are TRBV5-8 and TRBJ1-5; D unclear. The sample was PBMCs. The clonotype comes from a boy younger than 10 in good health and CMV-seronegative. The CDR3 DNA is TGTGCCAGCAGCCCAGGAAAACAGCCCCAGCATTTT. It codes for CASSPGKQPQHF.